This T cell receptor beta chain was profiled in a study of technical replicates of blood from a handful of donors. TCRdb's table, derived via immunoSEQ multiplex PCR, lists solely in-frame clones and lacks some. The sample includes 65,000 to 85,000 clones, roughly 91% of them seen just once. Trimming took off 4 bases at V and 0 bases at J, with 10 bases between the two ends. The CDR3 contains 15 residues. The germline V gene encodes CDR1 LGHNA and CDR2 YNFKEQ. The source material was T cells isolated from PBMCs. V usage is TRBV4-2 and J usage is TRBJ1-3; no clear D. The receptor's source is a human donor in good health. The CDR3 loop reads CASSLDRSSGNTIYF. CDR3 nucleotide sequence: TGTGCCAGCAGCCTAGACCGCAGCTCTGGAAACACCATATATTTT.